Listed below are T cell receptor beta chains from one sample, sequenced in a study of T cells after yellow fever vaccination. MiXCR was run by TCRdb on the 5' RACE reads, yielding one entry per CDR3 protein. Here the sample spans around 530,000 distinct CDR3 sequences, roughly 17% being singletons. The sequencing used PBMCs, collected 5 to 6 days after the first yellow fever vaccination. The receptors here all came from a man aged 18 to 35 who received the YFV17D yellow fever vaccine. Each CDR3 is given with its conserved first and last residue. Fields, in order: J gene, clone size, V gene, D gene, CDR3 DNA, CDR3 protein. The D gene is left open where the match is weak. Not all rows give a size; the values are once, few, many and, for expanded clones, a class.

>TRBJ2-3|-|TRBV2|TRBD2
TGTGCCAGCAGTGAAGCTCTAGCGAGCGGGGGGGGACCAGATACGCAGTATTTT
CASSEALASGGGPDTQYF
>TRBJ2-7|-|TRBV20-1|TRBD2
TGCAGTGCTAGAGCCCCGGGACTAGCGGGGCACGAGCAGTACTTC
CSARAPGLAGHEQYF
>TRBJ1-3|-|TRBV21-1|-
TGTGCCAGCAGCAAAGGGCCCAGTAGGGGCTATGGAAACACCATATATTTT
CASSKGPSRGYGNTIYF
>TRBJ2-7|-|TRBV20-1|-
TGCAGTGCTAGAGTACCCGGCTCCTACGAGCAGTACTTC
CSARVPGSYEQYF
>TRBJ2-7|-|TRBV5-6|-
TGTGCCAGCAGCCCGTCAGCCGTTCGGGTAACGGCTGACCTTATCAGTCACGAGCAGTACTTC
CASSPSAVRVTADLISHEQYF
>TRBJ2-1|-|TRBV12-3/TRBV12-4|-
TGTGCCAGCAGTTTAGAGCCACACAACTACAATGAGCAGTTCTTC
CASSLEPHNYNEQFF
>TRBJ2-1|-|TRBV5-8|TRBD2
TGTGCCATGAGCCCCGGGACTAGCGGGGAACGATCTGCTGAGCAGTTCTTC
CAMSPGTSGERSAEQFF
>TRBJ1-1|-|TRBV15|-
TGTGCCACCAGCTCCCAGGGTTACGGCACTGAAGCTTTCTTT
CATSSQGYGTEAFF
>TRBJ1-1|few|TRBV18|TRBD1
TGTGCCAGCTCACCGGACAGGGGCGAGACTGAAGCTTTCTTT
CASSPDRGETEAFF
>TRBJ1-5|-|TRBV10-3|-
TGTGCCATCAGTGAGCCTGGACAGCACAGGCCCCAGCATTTT
CAISEPGQHRPQHF
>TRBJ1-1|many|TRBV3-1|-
TGCGCCAGCAGCCAAGGGTCTGAAGCTTTCTTT
CASSQGSEAFF
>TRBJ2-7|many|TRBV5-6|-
TGTGCCAGCAGCGGATTAGGTACCTACGAGCAGTACTTC
CASSGLGTYEQYF
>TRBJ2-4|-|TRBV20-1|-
TGCAGTGCCCCTGCCGTGGCCAAAAACATTCAGTACTTC
CSAPAVAKNIQYF
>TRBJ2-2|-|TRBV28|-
TGTGCCAGCGGGGGGGGGCTGTGGACCGGGGAGCTGTTTTTT
CASGGGLWTGELFF
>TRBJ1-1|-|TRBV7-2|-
TGTGCCAGCAGCCGCATGGGAGGCACTGAAGCTTTCTTT
CASSRMGGTEAFF
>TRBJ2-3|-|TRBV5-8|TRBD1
TGTGCCAGCAGGAGGGACAGGGGGCCGGCAGATACGCAGTATTTT
CASRRDRGPADTQYF
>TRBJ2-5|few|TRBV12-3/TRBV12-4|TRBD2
TGTGCCAGCAGTGCTCTTTGGGAGGGGCGGGGGACCCAGTACTTC
CASSALWEGRGTQYF
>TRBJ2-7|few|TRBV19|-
TGTGCCAGTAGTCTCCAGCTCCGGGGGGAGCAGTACTTC
CASSLQLRGEQYF
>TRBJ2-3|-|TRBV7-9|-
TGTGCCAGCACTATCCCAGGACCCGGCACAGATACGCAGTATTTT
CASTIPGPGTDTQYF
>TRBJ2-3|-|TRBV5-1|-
TGCGCCAGCAGCTTGGGGGACCCGGGCACAGATACGCAGTATTTT
CASSLGDPGTDTQYF
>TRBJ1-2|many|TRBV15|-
TGTGCCACCAGCAGACCACCGGACACCCACAACTTCTTC
CATSRPPDTHNFF
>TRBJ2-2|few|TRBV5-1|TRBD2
TGCGCCAGCAGCCCCGTACCGACTAGCGGGGGGCCCTGGGCGAACACCGGGGAGCTGTTTTTT
CASSPVPTSGGPWANTGELFF
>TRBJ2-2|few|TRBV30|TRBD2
TGTGCCTTACTAGCGGGGGGTAATCCCGGGGAGCTGTTTTTT
CALLAGGNPGELFF
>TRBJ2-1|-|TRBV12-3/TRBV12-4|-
TGTGCCAGCAGCTTGAACGATCTCTACAATGAGCAGTTCTTC
CASSLNDLYNEQFF
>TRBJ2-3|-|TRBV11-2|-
TGTGCCAGCAGCTTTACCGGGACGCTAGAAGATACGCAGTATTTT
CASSFTGTLEDTQYF
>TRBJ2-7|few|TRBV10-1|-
TGCGCCAGCAGTGAGTCGAGAGGGGCCAGGCGGTACTTC
CASSESRGARRYF
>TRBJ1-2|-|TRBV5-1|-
TGCGCCAGCAGCTTGGGGCACGGCTATGGCTACACCTTC
CASSLGHGYGYTF
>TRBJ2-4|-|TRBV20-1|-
TGCAGTGCTAGCGTCACCGGGGTCAAAAACATTCAGTACTTC
CSASVTGVKNIQYF
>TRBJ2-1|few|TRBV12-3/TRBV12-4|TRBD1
TGTGCCAGCAGTATCAGACAGGGGTCCTACAATGAGCAGTTCTTC
CASSIRQGSYNEQFF
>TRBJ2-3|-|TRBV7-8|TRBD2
TGTGCCAGCAGCCCTAGGCTAGCGGGGGGCCTAACTAGCACAGATACGCAGTATTTT
CASSPRLAGGLTSTDTQYF
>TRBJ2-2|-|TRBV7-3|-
TGTGCCAGCAGCTTATACGCGAAGGGCGGAGACACCGGGGAGCTGTTTTTT
CASSLYAKGGDTGELFF
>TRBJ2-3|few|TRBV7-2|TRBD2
TGTGCCAGCGCTCCGGGCGGGGGAGATACGCAGTATTTT
CASAPGGGDTQYF
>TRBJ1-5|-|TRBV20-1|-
TGCAGTGCCATCGGTCACCTTGATCAGCCCCAGCATTTT
CSAIGHLDQPQHF
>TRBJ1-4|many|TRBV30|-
TGTGCCTGGAGTGTCCAGGGGTCGGGTGAAAAACTGTTTTTT
CAWSVQGSGEKLFF
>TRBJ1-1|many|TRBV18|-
TGTGCCAGCTCACTCGACACCCTGAACACTGAAGCTTTCTTT
CASSLDTLNTEAFF
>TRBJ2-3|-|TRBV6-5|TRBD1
TGTGCCAGCAGTTACTGGCAGGGGGCCACAGATACGCAGTATTTT
CASSYWQGATDTQYF
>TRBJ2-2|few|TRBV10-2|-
TGCGCCAGCATGGGGCGGGGTAGGAACACCGGGGAGCTGTTTTTT
CASMGRGRNTGELFF
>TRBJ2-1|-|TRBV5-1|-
TGCGCCAGCAGCTCCGGTGACGACAATGAGCAGTTCTTC
CASSSGDDNEQFF
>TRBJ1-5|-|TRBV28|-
TGTGCCAGCAGTTTACAGGAGTATAGCAATCAGCCCCAGCATTTT
CASSLQEYSNQPQHF
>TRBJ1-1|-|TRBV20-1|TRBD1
TGCAGTGCTGCCCCGGTAGGGGGCGGGAATTGGAACACTGAAGCTTTCTTT
CSAAPVGGGNWNTEAFF
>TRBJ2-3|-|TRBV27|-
TGTGCCAGCAGCGACTACCTCGGCGGGTATGGCACAGATACGCAGTATTTT
CASSDYLGGYGTDTQYF
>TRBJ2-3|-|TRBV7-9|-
TGTGCCAGCAGCTTCCCACTAGCCCCAGATACGCAGTATTTT
CASSFPLAPDTQYF
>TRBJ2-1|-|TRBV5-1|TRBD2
TGCGCCAGCAGCTCCCTTCCGAGCGGGGGGGCCAATGAGCAGTTCTTC
CASSSLPSGGANEQFF
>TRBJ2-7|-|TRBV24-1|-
TGTGCCACCAGTGATCGGGACCCTTTTTCCGAGCAGTACTTC
CATSDRDPFSEQYF
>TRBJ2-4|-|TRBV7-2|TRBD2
TGTGCCAGCAGCTTAGTTAGCGGGACTAGATCGAACATTCAGTACTTC
CASSLVSGTRSNIQYF
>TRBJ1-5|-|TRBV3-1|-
TGTGCCAGCAGCCAAGGCTTTGGAGGGGGGGGTCAGCCCCGGCATTTT
CASSQGFGGGGQPRHF
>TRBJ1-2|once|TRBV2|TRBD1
TGTGCCAGCAATGGACAGGGACCTAACTATGGCTACACCTTC
CASNGQGPNYGYTF
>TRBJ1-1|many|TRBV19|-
TGTGCCAGTAGTGGCCTTGGAAGGCACACTGAAGCTTTCTTT
CASSGLGRHTEAFF
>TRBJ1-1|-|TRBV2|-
TGTGCCAGCCCCAGGGATTTGAGTACTGAAGCTTTCTTT
CASPRDLSTEAFF
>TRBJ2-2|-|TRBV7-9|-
TGTGCCAGCAGCTTAGCGCTGGGTAACACCGGGGAGCTGTTTTTT
CASSLALGNTGELFF
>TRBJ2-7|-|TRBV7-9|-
TGTGCCAGCAGCTTATCAAGGCAGGGGAAAGCGGGGGAGCAGTACTTC
CASSLSRQGKAGEQYF
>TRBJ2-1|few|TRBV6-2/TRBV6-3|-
TGTGCCAGGACCGACAACACCCGGCGCGATGAGCAGTTCTTC
CARTDNTRRDEQFF
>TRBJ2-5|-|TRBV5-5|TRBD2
TGTGCCAGCCTCTCTGTGTCGGGGGGACAAGAGACCCAGTACTTC
CASLSVSGGQETQYF
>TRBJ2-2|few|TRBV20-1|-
TGCAGTGCTAGTATTGGGGTCGCCGGGGAGCTGTTTTTT
CSASIGVAGELFF
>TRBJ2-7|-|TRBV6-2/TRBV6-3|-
TGTGCCAGCCGGAGGAGGGGTTCCTACGAGCAGTACTTC
CASRRRGSYEQYF
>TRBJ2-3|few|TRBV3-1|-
TGTGCCAGCAGCCAAGGTTCCGGCACAGATACGCAGTATTTT
CASSQGSGTDTQYF
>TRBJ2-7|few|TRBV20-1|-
TGCAGTGCAACCCGACAGGCCCTCTACGAGCAGTACTTC
CSATRQALYEQYF
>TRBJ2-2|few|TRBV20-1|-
TGCAGTGCTACCGGCGGAGGAGTCACCGGGGAGCTGTTTTTT
CSATGGGVTGELFF
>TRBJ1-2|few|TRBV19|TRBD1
TGTGCCAGTAGTCCAGTGGGACAGGGATCTAACTATGGCTACACCTTC
CASSPVGQGSNYGYTF
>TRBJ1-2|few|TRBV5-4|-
TGTGCCAGCAGCTTGGACTGGGGGCTCGATACTAACTATGGCTACACCTTC
CASSLDWGLDTNYGYTF